This T cell receptor (beta chain) was found in a study of cytomegalovirus exposure and HLA in healthy donors. This clone was observed a single time. Generated by immunoSEQ multiplex PCR, the TCRdb table keeps only in-frame clones and is missing some. Among 120,000 to 150,000 clones listed, approximately 84% were seen once. The germline gives CDR1 SGHRS, CDR2 YFSETQ. After removal of 7 bases from V and 1 base from J, the junction contained 8 bases not matched to a gene. The CDR3 has 15 residues. The V gene is TRBV5-1, the J gene TRBJ2-3; the match to TRBD1 covers 8 bases. This receptor was identified in a woman under 40 in good health and CMV-seronegative. The specimen sequenced was PBMCs. CDR3 DNA: TGCGCCAGCGTTCAAGGGGACAGGCGCACAGATACGCAGTATTTT. Its translation: CASVQGDRRTDTQYF.